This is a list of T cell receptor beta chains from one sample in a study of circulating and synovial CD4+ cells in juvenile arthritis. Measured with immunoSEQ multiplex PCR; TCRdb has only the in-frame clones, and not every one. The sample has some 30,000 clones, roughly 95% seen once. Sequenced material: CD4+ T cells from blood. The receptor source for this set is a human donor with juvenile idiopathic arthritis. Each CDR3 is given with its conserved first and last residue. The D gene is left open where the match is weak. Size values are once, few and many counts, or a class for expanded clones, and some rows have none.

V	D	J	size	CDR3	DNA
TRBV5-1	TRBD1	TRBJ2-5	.	CASSLEGARETQYF	TGCGCCAGCAGCTTGGAGGGGGCGCGGGAGACCCAGTACTTC
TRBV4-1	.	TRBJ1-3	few	CASSQPWTASGNTIYF	TGCGCCAGCAGCCAGCCCTGGACAGCCTCTGGAAACACCATATATTTT
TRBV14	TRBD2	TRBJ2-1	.	CASSRRTSGRVNEQFF	TGTGCCAGCAGCCGGAGGACTAGCGGGAGGGTTAATGAGCAGTTCTTC
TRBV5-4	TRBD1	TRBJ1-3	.	CASSLDRASNTIYF	TGTGCCAGCAGCTTAGACAGGGCGTCAAACACCATATATTTT
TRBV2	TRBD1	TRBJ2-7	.	CASSLGVGTGKPYEQYF	TGTGCCAGCAGTCTCGGGGTCGGGACAGGGAAACCCTACGAGCAGTACTTC
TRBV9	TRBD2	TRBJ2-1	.	CASSEGAGTSSYNEQFF	TGTGCCAGCAGCGAGGGAGCCGGGACTAGCAGCTACAATGAGCAGTTCTTC
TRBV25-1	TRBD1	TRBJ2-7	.	CASSGQGRVPASYEQYF	TGTGCCAGCAGTGGACAGGGCCGGGTCCCGGCCTCCTACGAGCAGTACTTC
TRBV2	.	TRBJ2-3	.	CASPNRFTDTQYF	TGTGCCAGCCCTAACAGATTTACAGATACGCAGTATTTT
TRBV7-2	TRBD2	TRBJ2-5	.	CASSLQGAGVETQYF	TGTGCCAGCAGCTTACAGGGTGCGGGAGTGGAGACCCAGTACTTC
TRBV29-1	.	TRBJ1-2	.	CSVDPQGVYGYTF	TGCAGCGTTGACCCACAGGGTGTCTATGGCTACACCTTC
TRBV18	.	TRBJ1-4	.	CASSPRGLTNEKLFF	TGTGCCAGCTCACCACGCGGACTTACTAATGAAAAACTGTTTTTT
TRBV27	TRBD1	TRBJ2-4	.	CASSSPTGVAKNIQYF	TGTGCCAGCAGTTCTCCGACAGGGGTGGCCAAAAACATTCAGTACTTC
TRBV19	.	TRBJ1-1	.	CAIGGNTEAFF	TGTGCCATCGGGGGGAACACTGAAGCTTTCTTT
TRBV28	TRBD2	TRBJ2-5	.	CASSLLTGLAKKETQYF	TGTGCCAGCAGTTTATTGACGGGACTAGCGAAAAAAGAGACCCAGTACTTC
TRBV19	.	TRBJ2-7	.	CASPSGSNRARSYEQYF	TGTGCCAGCCCCTCGGGGTCCAACAGGGCCCGCTCCTACGAGCAGTACTTC
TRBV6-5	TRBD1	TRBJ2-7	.	CASSYRGRGPPYEQYF	TGTGCCAGCAGTTACCGGGGCAGGGGGCCACCCTACGAGCAGTACTTC
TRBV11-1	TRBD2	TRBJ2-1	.	CASSPLLTSGYNEQFF	TGTGCCAGCAGCCCCCTTTTGACTAGCGGCTACAATGAGCAGTTCTTC
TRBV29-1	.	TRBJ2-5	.	CSVDGAQETQYF	TGCAGCGTTGATGGGGCTCAAGAGACCCAGTACTTC
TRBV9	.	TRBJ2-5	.	CASSVGLRETQYF	TGTGCCAGCAGCGTGGGGCTAAGAGAGACCCAGTACTTC
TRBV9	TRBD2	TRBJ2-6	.	CASSFRTSPRSGANVLTF	TGTGCCAGCAGCTTCAGGACTAGCCCCCGCTCTGGGGCCAACGTCCTGACTTTC
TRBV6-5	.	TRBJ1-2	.	CASSKGFSGYTF	TGTGCCAGCTCTAAGGGGTTTAGCGGCTACACCTTC
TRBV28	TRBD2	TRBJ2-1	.	CASSTSGRSEQFF	TGTGCCAGCAGTACCAGCGGGAGAAGCGAGCAGTTCTTC
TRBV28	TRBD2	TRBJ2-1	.	CASSSDRRTSGISNEQFF	TGTGCCAGCAGTTCGGACCGACGGACTAGCGGGATCTCCAATGAGCAGTTCTTC
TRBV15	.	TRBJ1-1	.	CATSRDKEGEEAFF	TGTGCCACCAGCAGAGATAAAGAGGGGGAGGAAGCTTTCTTT
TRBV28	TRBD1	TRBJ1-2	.	CASSINRGFYGYTF	TGTGCCAGCAGTATCAACAGGGGCTTCTATGGCTACACCTTC
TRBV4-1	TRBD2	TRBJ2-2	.	CASSRGGLANTGELFF	TGCGCCAGCAGCCGGGGGGGACTAGCAAACACCGGGGAGCTGTTTTTT
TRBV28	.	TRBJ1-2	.	CASSLGTGPVGNYGYTF	TGTGCCAGCAGCCTAGGCACAGGCCCGGTGGGCAACTATGGCTACACCTTC
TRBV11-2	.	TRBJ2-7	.	CASSRSGSYEQYF	TGTGCCAGCAGCCGCAGCGGTTCCTACGAGCAGTACTTC
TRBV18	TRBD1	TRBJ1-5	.	CASSPLGTADQPQHF	TGTGCCAGCTCACCACTTGGGACAGCGGATCAGCCCCAGCATTTT
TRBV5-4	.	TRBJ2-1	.	CASSSKQSSYNEQFF	TGTGCCAGCAGCTCAAAGCAAAGCTCCTACAATGAGCAGTTCTTC
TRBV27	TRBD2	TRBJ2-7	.	CASTQGLGAYEQYF	TGTGCCAGCACCCAGGGACTAGGGGCCTACGAGCAGTACTTC
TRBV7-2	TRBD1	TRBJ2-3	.	CASSLGTGGSDTQYF	TGTGCCAGCAGCTTAGGGACAGGGGGCTCAGATACGCAGTATTTT
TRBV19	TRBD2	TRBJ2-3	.	CASSTSGTTDTQYF	TGTGCCAGTAGTACTAGCGGCACCACAGATACGCAGTATTTT
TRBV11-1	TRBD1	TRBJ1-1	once	CASKGQGGFRGTEAFF	TGTGCCAGCAAAGGACAGGGAGGCTTCCGGGGCACTGAAGCTTTCTTT
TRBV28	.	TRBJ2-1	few	CASRTGTSYNEQFF	TGTGCCAGCAGGACCGGGACATCGTACAATGAGCAGTTCTTC
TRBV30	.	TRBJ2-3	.	CAWSVSATTDTQYF	TGTGCCTGGAGTGTAAGCGCTACGACAGATACGCAGTATTTT
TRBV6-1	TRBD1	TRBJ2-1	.	CASSQDRAPYNEQFF	TGTGCCAGCAGTCAAGACAGGGCACCCTACAATGAGCAGTTCTTC
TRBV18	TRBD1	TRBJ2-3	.	CASSSWTGGDSDTQYF	TGTGCCAGCTCATCCTGGACAGGGGGCGACTCAGATACGCAGTATTTT
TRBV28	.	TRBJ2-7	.	CASSSPLEQYF	TGTGCCAGCAGTTCACCTCTAGAGCAGTACTTC
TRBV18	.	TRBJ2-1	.	CASSPEAVEQFF	TGTGCCAGCTCACCCGAGGCGGTTGAGCAGTTCTTC
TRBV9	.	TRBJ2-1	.	CASSVGSGAYNEQFF	TGTGCCAGCAGCGTAGGGAGCGGAGCCTACAATGAGCAGTTCTTC
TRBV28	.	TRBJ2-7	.	CASSLGRLEQYF	TGTGCCAGCAGTTTAGGCCGACTCGAGCAGTACTTC
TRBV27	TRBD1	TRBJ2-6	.	CASSFVGQGYSGANVLTF	TGTGCCAGCAGTTTTGTAGGACAGGGGTACTCTGGGGCCAACGTCCTGACTTTC
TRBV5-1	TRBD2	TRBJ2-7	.	CASSWTGLAGVDEQYF	TGCGCCAGCAGCTGGACGGGACTAGCGGGAGTCGACGAGCAGTACTTC
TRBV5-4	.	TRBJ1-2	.	CASSLRRGAARGGYTF	TGTGCCAGCAGCCTCCGGCGGGGGGCTGCGAGGGGTGGCTACACCTTC
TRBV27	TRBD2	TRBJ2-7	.	CASSSTSGSTSYEQYF	TGTGCCAGCAGTTCTACTAGCGGGAGTACCTCCTACGAGCAGTACTTC
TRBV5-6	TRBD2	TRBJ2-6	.	CASSGEQAGGSGANVLTF	TGTGCCAGCAGCGGCGAGCAAGCGGGAGGCTCTGGGGCCAACGTCCTGACTTTC
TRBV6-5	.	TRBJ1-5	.	CASRTRVYSNQPQHF	TGTGCCAGCAGGACGAGGGTTTATAGCAATCAGCCCCAGCATTTT
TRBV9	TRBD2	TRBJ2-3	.	CASSGFGTRGSDTQYF	TGTGCCAGCAGCGGATTCGGGACTAGAGGTTCGGATACGCAGTATTTT
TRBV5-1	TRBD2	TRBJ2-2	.	CASSLPGLAGNTGELFF	TGCGCCAGCAGCTTACCGGGACTAGCGGGGAACACCGGGGAGCTGTTTTTT
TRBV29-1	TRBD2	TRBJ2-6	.	CSVAGLANVLTF	TGCAGCGTTGCGGGACTAGCCAACGTCCTGACTTTC
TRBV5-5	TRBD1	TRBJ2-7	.	CASSRTSGAQGRSSYEQYF	TGTGCCAGCAGCCGAACGTCGGGCGCACAGGGGCGATCCTCCTACGAGCAGTACTTC
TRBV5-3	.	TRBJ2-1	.	CARSQKTTPTTIEQFF	TGTGCCAGAAGCCAAAAAACTACTCCCACTACAATTGAGCAGTTCTTC
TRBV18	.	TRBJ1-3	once	CASSPRRGAGNTIYF	TGTGCCAGCTCACCACGCCGGGGAGCTGGAAACACCATATATTTT